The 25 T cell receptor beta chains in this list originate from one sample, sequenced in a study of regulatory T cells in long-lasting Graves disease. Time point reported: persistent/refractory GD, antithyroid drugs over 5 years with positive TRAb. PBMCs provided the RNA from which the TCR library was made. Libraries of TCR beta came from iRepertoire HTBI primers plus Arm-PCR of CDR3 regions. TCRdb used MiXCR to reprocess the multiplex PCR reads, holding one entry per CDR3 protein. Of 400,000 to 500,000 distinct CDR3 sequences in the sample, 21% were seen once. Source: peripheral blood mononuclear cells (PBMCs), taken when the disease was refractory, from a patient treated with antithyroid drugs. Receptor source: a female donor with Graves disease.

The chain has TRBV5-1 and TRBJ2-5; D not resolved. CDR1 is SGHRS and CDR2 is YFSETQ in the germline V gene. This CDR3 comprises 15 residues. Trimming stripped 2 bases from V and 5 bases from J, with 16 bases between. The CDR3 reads CASSLSAGETETQYF. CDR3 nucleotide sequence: TGCGCCAGCAGCTTATCGGCAGGAGAAACGGAGACCCAGTACTTC.

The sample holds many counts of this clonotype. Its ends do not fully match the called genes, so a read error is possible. The CDR3 bases are TGTGCCAGCAGTGGGGCAGCCGCCGGTTGGGACTTC. Protein sequence: CASSGAAAGWDF. The chain links TRBV2 to TRBJ2-5; no clear D gene. The length of the CDR3 is 12 residues. Germline V gives CDR1 SNHLY, CDR2 FYNNEI.

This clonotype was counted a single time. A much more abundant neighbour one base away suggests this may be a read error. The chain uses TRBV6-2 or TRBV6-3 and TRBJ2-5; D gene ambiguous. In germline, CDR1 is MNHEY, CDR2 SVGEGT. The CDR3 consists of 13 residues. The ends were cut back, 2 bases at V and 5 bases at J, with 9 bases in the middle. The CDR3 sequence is CASSYVADETQYF. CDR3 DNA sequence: TGTGCCAGCAGTTACGTTGCAGACGAGACCCAGTACTTC.

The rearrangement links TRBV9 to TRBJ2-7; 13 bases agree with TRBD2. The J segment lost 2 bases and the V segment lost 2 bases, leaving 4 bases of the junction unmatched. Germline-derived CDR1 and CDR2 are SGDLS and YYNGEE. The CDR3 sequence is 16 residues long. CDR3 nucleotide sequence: TGTGCCAGCAGCGTGGGAGGGACTAGCGGGGCCTACGAGCAGTACTTC. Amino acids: CASSVGGTSGAYEQYF.

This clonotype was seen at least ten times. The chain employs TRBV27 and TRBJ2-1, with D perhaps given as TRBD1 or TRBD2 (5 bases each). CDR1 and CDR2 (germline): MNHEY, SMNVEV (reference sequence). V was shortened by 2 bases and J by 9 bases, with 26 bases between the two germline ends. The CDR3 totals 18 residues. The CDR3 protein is CASSLVGTEGWGTVEQFF. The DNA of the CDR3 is TGTGCCAGCAGTTTAGTGGGGACCGAGGGGTGGGGTACAGTTGAGCAGTTCTTC.

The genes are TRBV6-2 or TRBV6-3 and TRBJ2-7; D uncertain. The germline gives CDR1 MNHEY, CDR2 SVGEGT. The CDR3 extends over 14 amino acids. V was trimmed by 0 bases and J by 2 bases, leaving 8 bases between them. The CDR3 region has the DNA TGTGCCAGCAGTTACTCACCGGGCACCTACGAGCAGTACTTC. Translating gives CASSYSPGTYEQYF.

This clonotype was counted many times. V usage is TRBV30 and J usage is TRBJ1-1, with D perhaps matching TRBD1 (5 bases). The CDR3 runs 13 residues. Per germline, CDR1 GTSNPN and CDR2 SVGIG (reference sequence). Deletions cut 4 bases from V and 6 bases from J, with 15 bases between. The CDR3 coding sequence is TGTGCCTGGAAGGTTGGGGGGAGTCCTGAAGCTTTCTTT. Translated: CAWKVGGSPEAFF.

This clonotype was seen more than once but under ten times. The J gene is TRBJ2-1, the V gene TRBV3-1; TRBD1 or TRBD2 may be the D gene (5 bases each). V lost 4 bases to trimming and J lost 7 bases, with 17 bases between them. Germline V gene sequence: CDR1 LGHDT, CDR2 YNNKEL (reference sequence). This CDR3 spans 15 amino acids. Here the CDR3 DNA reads TGTGCCAGCAGCCCCTGGGCTAACGGGACGAATGAGCAGTTCTTC. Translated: CASSPWANGTNEQFF.

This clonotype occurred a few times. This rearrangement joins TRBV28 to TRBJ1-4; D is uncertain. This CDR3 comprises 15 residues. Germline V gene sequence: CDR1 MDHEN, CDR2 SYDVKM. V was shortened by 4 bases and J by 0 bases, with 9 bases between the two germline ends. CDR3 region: CASSSRQATNEKLFF. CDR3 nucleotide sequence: TGTGCCAGCAGTTCCCGGCAGGCAACTAATGAAAAACTGTTTTTT.

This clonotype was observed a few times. In DNA form, the CDR3 reads TGTGCCAGCAGCGGCGGGGTTGGAGGCTACACCTTC. This codes for CASSGGVGGYTF. V is TRBV7-2 and J is TRBJ1-2, with no clear D. Germline loops: CDR1 SGHTA, CDR2 FQGNSA. V was trimmed by 5 bases and J by 8 bases, leaving 12 bases between them. This CDR3 has 12 residues.

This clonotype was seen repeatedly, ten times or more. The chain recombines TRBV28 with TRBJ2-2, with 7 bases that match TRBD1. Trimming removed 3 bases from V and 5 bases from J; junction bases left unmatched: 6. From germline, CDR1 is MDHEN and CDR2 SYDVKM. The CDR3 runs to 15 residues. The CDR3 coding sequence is TGTGCCAGCAGTTTTTTTCCCAGGGGGACCGGGGAGCTGTTTTTT. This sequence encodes CASSFFPRGTGELFF.

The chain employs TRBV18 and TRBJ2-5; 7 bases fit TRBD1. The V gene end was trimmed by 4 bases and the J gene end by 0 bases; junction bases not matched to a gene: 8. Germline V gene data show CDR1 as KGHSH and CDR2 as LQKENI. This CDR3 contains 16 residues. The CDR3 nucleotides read TGTGCCAGCTCACGAGGCAGGGACAGCTACCAAGAGACCCAGTACTTC. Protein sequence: CASSRGRDSYQETQYF.

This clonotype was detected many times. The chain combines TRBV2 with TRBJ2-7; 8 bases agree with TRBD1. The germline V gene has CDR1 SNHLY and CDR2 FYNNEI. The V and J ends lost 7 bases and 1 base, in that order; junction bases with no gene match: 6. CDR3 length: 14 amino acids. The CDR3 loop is CASTATGASYEQYF. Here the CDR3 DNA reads TGTGCCAGCACGGCGACAGGGGCATCCTACGAGCAGTACTTC.

The CDR3 coding sequence is TGTGCCAGCAGCCTCCGGGGCGAGCACCAAGAGACCCAGTACTTC. It is translated as CASSLRGEHQETQYF. The chain carries TRBV7-6 and TRBJ2-5; D may match TRBD1 or TRBD2 (5 bases each). Trimming took off 5 bases at V and 0 bases at J, with 13 bases between the two ends. This CDR3 is built from 15 residues. CDR1 is SGHVS and CDR2 is FNYEAQ in the germline V gene.

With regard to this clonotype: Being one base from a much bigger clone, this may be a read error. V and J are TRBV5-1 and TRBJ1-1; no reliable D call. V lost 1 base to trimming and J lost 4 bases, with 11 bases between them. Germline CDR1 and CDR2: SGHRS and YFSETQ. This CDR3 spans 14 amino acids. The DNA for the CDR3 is TGCGCCAGCAGCTTGATAGGTGGCGGCACTGAAGCTTTCTTT. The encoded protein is CASSLIGGGTEAFF.

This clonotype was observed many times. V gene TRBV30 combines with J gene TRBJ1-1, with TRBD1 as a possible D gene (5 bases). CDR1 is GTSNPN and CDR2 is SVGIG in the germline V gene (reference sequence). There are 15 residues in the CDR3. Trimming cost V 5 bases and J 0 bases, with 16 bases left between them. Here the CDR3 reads CAWSPGGTVNTEAFF. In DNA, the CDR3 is TGTGCCTGGTCCCCCGGGGGGACTGTGAACACTGAAGCTTTCTTT.

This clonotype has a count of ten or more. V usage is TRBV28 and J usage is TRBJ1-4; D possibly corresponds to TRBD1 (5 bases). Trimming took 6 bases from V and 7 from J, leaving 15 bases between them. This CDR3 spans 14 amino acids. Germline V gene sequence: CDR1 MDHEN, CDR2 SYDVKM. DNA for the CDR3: TGTGCCAGCAGACCAGGGTGGGAGGGTGAAAAACTGTTTTTT. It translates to CASRPGWEGEKLFF.

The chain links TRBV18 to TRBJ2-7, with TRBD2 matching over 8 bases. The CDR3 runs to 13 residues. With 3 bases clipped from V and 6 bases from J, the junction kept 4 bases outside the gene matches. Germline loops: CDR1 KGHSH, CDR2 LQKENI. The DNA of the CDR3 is TGTGCCAGCTCACCGGGACTAGATACCGAGCAGTACTTC. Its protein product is CASSPGLDTEQYF. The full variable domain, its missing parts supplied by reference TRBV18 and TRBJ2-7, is NAGVMQNPRHLVRRRGQEARLRCSPMKGHSHVYWYRQLPEEGLKFMVYLQKENIIDESGMPKERFSAEFPKEGPSILRIQQVVRGDSAAYFCASSPGLDTEQYFGPGTRLTVT.

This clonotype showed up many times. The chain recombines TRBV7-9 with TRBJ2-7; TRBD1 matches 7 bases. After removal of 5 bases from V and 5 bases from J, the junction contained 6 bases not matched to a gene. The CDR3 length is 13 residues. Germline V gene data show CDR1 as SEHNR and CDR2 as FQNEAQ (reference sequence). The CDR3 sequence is CASSPGQPHEQYF. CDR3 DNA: TGTGCCAGCAGCCCGGGACAGCCCCACGAGCAGTACTTC.

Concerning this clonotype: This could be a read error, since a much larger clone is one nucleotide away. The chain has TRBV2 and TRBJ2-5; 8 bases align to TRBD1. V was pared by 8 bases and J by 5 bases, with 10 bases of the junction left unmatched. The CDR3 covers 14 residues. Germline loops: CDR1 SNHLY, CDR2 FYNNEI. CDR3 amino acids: CASGDRLRMETQYF. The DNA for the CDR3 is TGTGCCAGCGGGGACAGGTTGAGGATGGAGACCCAGTACTTC.

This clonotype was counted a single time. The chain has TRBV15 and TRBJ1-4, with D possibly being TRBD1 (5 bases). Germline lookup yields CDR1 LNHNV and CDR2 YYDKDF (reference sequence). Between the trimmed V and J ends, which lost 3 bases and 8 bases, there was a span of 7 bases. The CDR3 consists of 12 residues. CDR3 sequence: CATSRGEEKLFF. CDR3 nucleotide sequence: TGTGCCACCAGCAGGGGGGAAGAAAAACTGTTTTTT.

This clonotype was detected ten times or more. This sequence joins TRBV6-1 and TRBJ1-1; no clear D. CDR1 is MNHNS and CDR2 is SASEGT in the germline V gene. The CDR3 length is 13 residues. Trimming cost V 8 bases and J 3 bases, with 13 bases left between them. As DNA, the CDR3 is TGTGCCAGCGGGTGGAGGGTGGACACTGAAGCTTTCTTT. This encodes CASGWRVDTEAFF.

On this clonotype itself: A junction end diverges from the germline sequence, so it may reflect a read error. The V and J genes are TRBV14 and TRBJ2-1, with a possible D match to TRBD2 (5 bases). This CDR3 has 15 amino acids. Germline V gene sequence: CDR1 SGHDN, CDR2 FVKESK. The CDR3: CASRQGGKGANEQFF. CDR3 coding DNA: TGTGCCAGCAGGCAAGGAGGAAAGGGCGCCAATGAGCAGTTCTTC.

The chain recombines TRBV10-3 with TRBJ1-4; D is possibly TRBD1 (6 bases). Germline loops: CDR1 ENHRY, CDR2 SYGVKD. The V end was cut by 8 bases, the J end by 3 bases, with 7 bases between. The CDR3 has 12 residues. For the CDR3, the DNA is TGTGCCATCTCAGGGGCTAATGAAAAACTGTTTTTT. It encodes CAISGANEKLFF.

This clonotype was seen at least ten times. The chain's CDR3 is CASRQTYSYEQYF. As DNA, the CDR3 is TGTGCCAGCAGACAGACATATAGCTACGAGCAGTACTTC. The chain recombines TRBV12-3 or TRBV12-4 with TRBJ2-7; D remains unclear. Trimming took off 6 bases at V and 3 bases at J, with 12 bases between the two ends. The CDR3 loop spans 13 amino acids.